One and the same sample provided the 19 T cell receptor beta chains below, sequenced in a study of OX40 agonist ivuxolimab in advanced cancers. Sequenced by immunoSEQ multiplex PCR; TCRdb stores in-frame clones only, minus some. Of 65,000 to 80,000 clones listed, approximately 89% are singletons. The material was CD4+ or CD8+ T cells sorted from blood, obtained in a trial of the OX40 agonist ivuxolimab. These receptors were taken from an adult with an advanced solid tumor such as melanoma, head and neck, liver or kidney cancer.

CDR3 loop: CASSLGRVSGNTIYF. The CDR3 nucleotides are TGTGCCAGCAGCTTAGGCAGGGTCTCTGGAAACACCATATATTTT. The rearrangement links TRBV13 to TRBJ1-3, with D possibly TRBD1 on 5 matching bases. The V and J ends lost 0 bases and 0 bases respectively, with 6 bases between them. The CDR3 sequence is 15 residues long. Per germline, CDR1 PRHDT and CDR2 FYEKMQ (reference sequence).

This clone showed up just a few times. The genes are TRBV28 and TRBJ1-4; TRBD1 might be the D (5 bases). Germline V gene data show CDR1 as MDHEN and CDR2 as SYDVKM. Trimming removed 7 bases from V and 8 bases from J, with 14 bases in between. This CDR3 is built from 13 residues. The CDR3 sequence is CASTPQGLEKLFF. The CDR3 region has the DNA TGTGCCAGCACCCCTCAGGGTCTGGAAAAACTGTTTTTT.

The genes are TRBV4-3 and TRBJ1-1, with D possibly being TRBD1 (6 bases). The CDR3 loop spans 15 amino acids. V lost 2 bases and J lost 0, with 10 bases in between. Germline V gene lookup returns CDR1 LGHNA and CDR2 YSLEER. CDR3 DNA: TGCGCCAGCAGCCAATTACAGGGAATGAACACTGAAGCTTTCTTT. Residues: CASSQLQGMNTEAFF.

The V call is TRBV11-2, the J call TRBJ2-7; D ambiguous. CDR3 size: 15 residues. V gave up 1 base and J gave up 2 bases, with 12 bases separating them. Germline assignment: CDR1 SGHAT and CDR2 FQNNGV. CDR3 region: CASSLAQQKAYEQYF. The CDR3 DNA sequence: TGTGCCAGCAGCTTAGCCCAGCAGAAGGCCTACGAGCAGTACTTC.

The chain employs TRBV27 and TRBJ2-7; 13 nucleotides align to TRBD2. CDR3 size: 14 residues. J lost 4 bases, V lost 7 bases, and 4 bases had no gene match. CDR1 is MNHEY and CDR2 is SMNVEV in the germline V gene (reference sequence). CDR3 nucleotides: TGTGCCAGCACCTGGACTAGCGGGGGTTACGAGCAGTACTTC. This codes for CASTWTSGGYEQYF.

The J gene is TRBJ2-1, the V gene TRBV28; D is perhaps TRBD1 (6 bases). This CDR3 spans 16 amino acids. Trimming left V 5 bases short and J 2 bases short, with 16 bases between. The germline CDR1 and CDR2 sequences are MDHEN and SYDVKM. The CDR3 DNA sequence: TGTGCCAGCAGTCCCCCCCCCACAGGGCCCTACAATGAGCAGTTCTTC. Translating it yields CASSPPPTGPYNEQFF.

The rearrangement links TRBV19 to TRBJ2-7, with 8 bases identical to TRBD1. Germline CDR1 is LNHDA and CDR2 is SQIVND (reference sequence). The CDR3 is 15 residues long. The trim removed 4 bases at V and 5 bases at J, leaving 10 bases unmatched. Here the CDR3 reads CASSTTQGAGDEQYF. CDR3 coding DNA: TGTGCCAGTAGTACAACTCAGGGGGCTGGGGACGAGCAGTACTTC.

This rearrangement joins TRBV28 to TRBJ2-6; D remains unclear. The germline V and J ends were trimmed by 11 bases and 4 bases, with 12 bases remaining between them. The germline gives CDR1 MDHEN, CDR2 SYDVKM. This CDR3 is built from 13 residues. The CDR3 region is CAALPGGANVLTF. Written as DNA, the CDR3 is TGTGCCGCTCTCCCAGGAGGGGCCAACGTCCTGACTTTC.

The chain has TRBV28 and TRBJ2-1; D perhaps matches TRBD1 (6 bases). V lost 6 bases, J lost 12 bases, and 24 bases lay in between. CDR1 and CDR2 from the germline V gene are MDHEN and SYDVKM. The CDR3 sequence is 15 residues long. CDR3 region: CASRKRDTPYNRQFF. The DNA for the CDR3 is TGTGCCAGCAGAAAACGGGACACCCCCTACAATCGGCAGTTCTTC.

In this sample, this clone turned up once. The chain has TRBV21-1 and TRBJ1-1. TRBV21-1 is deemed a pseudogene. The CDR3 loop spans 15 amino acids. DNA of the CDR3: TGTGCCAGCAGCATTCCCCCGGAAACGAACACTGAAGCTTTCTTT. Translating it yields CASSIPPETNTEAFF.

The CDR3 DNA reads as TGTGCCAGTAGTATACCAGGGGCCTCCCGGACCCAGTACTTC. Its protein product is CASSIPGASRTQYF. V and J are TRBV19 and TRBJ2-5, with a tentative D call TRBD1 (6 bases). Germline CDR1 is LNHDA and CDR2 is SQIVND (reference sequence). The CDR3 spans 14 residues. V lost 2 bases and J lost 7, with 14 bases in between.

The rearrangement joins TRBV18 to TRBJ1-1, with D unclear. Per the germline V gene, CDR1 is KGHSH and CDR2 is LQKENI. Trimming removed 6 bases at V and 1 base at J, with 9 bases between. This CDR3 is 13 amino acids long. CDR3 sequence: CASSADGNTEAFF. CDR3 in DNA: TGTGCCAGCTCGGCTGACGGGAACACTGAAGCTTTCTTT.

Here the CDR3 DNA reads TGTGCCATCAGTGAGTCGCGGACTAGCGGGAGATCAGATACGCAGTATTTT. It yields the protein CAISESRTSGRSDTQYF. The V call is TRBV10-3, the J call TRBJ2-3; 13 nucleotides line up with TRBD2. This CDR3 spans 17 amino acids. V was pared by 0 bases and J by 4 bases, with 4 bases of the junction left unmatched. Germline CDR1 ENHRY, CDR2 SYGVKD.

The chain uses TRBV9 and TRBJ2-1; D not certain. Germline V gives CDR1 SGDLS, CDR2 YYNGEE. This CDR3 has 15 residues. The V end was cut by 1 base, the J end by 6 bases, with 14 bases between. DNA of the CDR3: TGTGCCAGCAGCGTACTAACGATCGCGACCAATGAGCAGTTCTTC. It is translated as CASSVLTIATNEQFF.

The rearrangement links TRBV5-1 to TRBJ1-1; TRBD1 is a possible D gene (6 bases). Trimming left V 2 bases short and J 1 base short, with 12 bases between. CDR3 length equals 15 residues. Germline lookup yields CDR1 SGHRS and CDR2 YFSETQ. CDR3 loop: CASSLETGGNTEAFF. DNA of the CDR3: TGCGCCAGCAGCTTAGAGACAGGAGGGAACACTGAAGCTTTCTTT.

V usage is TRBV19 and J usage is TRBJ1-1; D is possibly TRBD1 (6 bases). The CDR3 contains 14 residues. Deletions cut 0 bases from V and 6 bases from J, with 11 bases between. Germline V gene lookup returns CDR1 LNHDA and CDR2 SQIVND (reference sequence). The CDR3 region has the DNA TGTGCCAGTAGTATAGACAGGGGAGAAGCTGAAGCTTTCTTT. Amino acids: CASSIDRGEAEAFF.

The rearrangement links TRBV11-2 to TRBJ2-1; TRBD2 matches at 12 bases. From germline, CDR1 is SGHAT and CDR2 FQNNGV. J gave up 12 bases and V 5 bases, and 14 bases lay outside the gene matches. The length of the CDR3 is 16 residues. The CDR3 reads CASSLLAGGPPGGQFF. The CDR3 DNA follows: TGTGCCAGCAGCCTCCTAGCGGGAGGGCCCCCGGGCGGGCAGTTCTTC.

The chain recombines TRBV7-2 with TRBJ1-5, with TRBD1 matching over 11 bases. This CDR3 comprises 16 residues. Looked up from germline, CDR1 is SGHTA and CDR2 is FQGNSA. V shed 4 bases and J 1 base; nucleotides not matched to a gene: 3. The CDR3 is CASSSRTGGSNQPQHF. CDR3 nucleotide sequence: TGTGCCAGCAGCTCCCGGACAGGGGGCAGCAATCAGCCCCAGCATTTT.

The chain uses TRBV5-6 and TRBJ2-5; 7 bases map to TRBD2. Germline CDR1 and CDR2: SGHDT and YYEEEE. This CDR3 region has 15 residues. J gave up 5 bases and V 4 bases, and 11 bases lay outside the gene matches. CDR3: CASSPGGLGGETQYF. In DNA, the CDR3 is TGTGCCAGCAGCCCCGGCGGGCTGGGAGGGGAGACCCAGTACTTC.